Each of the 2 T cell receptor beta chains below was sequenced from the same sample in a study of T cell responses to AZD1222 COVID-19 vaccine. The repertoire was sequenced with immunoSEQ multiplex PCR; TCRdb's copy has only in-frame clones and lacks some. The sample lists 120,000 or so clones, around 90% occurring once. Sequenced here: peripheral blood, sampled on day 0 of AZD1222 vaccination. The source of these receptors is an adult in good health.

V usage is TRBV5-6 and J usage is TRBJ1-3; TRBD1 matches 7 bases. This CDR3 contains 13 residues. Per germline, CDR1 SGHDT and CDR2 YYEEEE. Trimming took 4 bases from V and 4 from J; bases not matched to a gene: 2. CDR3 DNA sequence: TGTGCCAGCAGCAGGGGGCTCGGAAACACCATATATTTT. Its protein is CASSRGLGNTIYF.

The chain combines TRBV28 with TRBJ2-7; D not certain. The V end was cut by 6 bases, the J end by 5 bases, with 20 bases between. The CDR3 sequence is 15 residues long. Germline-derived CDR1 and CDR2 are MDHEN and SYDVKM. The CDR3 region is CASRKLAGYRDEQYF. The CDR3 DNA sequence: TGTGCCAGCAGGAAATTAGCAGGATATCGGGACGAGCAGTACTTC.